The subject of this entry is one T cell receptor beta chain. CDR1 and CDR2 (germline): SGHRS, YFSETQ. The CDR3 consists of 16 residues. Trimming pared 1 base from V and 10 bases from J, leaving 23 bases between. The data are from a study of blood T cell repertoires in COVID-19. Study-wide context: Acute and convalescent COVID-19 samples came from the United States, Italy and Spain.

Assay used: immunoSEQ multiplex PCR; TCRdb lists only in-frame clones, some missing. The table includes about 280,000 clones, roughly 88% detected once. Sample: peripheral blood. The sequence was collected from a woman in her twenties or thirties with active or convalescent COVID-19. This chain links TRBV5-1 with TRBJ1-2; D not resolved. Here the CDR3 DNA reads TGCGCCAGCAGCTTGATGGTGGAGGCCTCTATGGAAGCCTACACCTTC. Protein product: CASSLMVEASMEAYTF.